This is a list of T cell receptor beta chains from one sample in a study of OX40 agonist ivuxolimab in advanced cancers. The repertoire was sequenced with immunoSEQ multiplex PCR; TCRdb's copy has only in-frame clones and lacks some. Of 95,000 to 150,000 clones listed, approximately 92% are singletons. The material was CD4+ or CD8+ T cells sorted from blood, obtained in a trial of the OX40 agonist ivuxolimab. The receptors shown here come from an adult with an advanced solid tumor such as melanoma, head and neck, liver or kidney cancer. The CDR3 runs from the conserved cysteine through the conserved F or W. Each record gives: J gene, D gene, clone size, V gene, CDR3 DNA, CDR3 protein. D genes are given only for firm matches. Only some rows state a clone size, as once, few, many or a class for expanded clones.

j_call: TRBJ1-4; d_call: TRBD1; clone_size: .; v_call: TRBV7-9; cdr3_nt: TGTGCCAGCAGCTACCGGGACAGGGGAGATGAAAAACTGTTTTTT; cdr3_aa: CASSYRDRGDEKLFF
j_call: TRBJ1-1; d_call: .; clone_size: .; v_call: TRBV6-4; cdr3_nt: TGTGCCAGCAGTGACTCGATTTGGACTGAAGCTTTCTTT; cdr3_aa: CASSDSIWTEAFF
j_call: TRBJ1-6; d_call: TRBD1; clone_size: .; v_call: TRBV4-1; cdr3_nt: TGCGCCAGCAGCCCCGGACAGGGGCCATCAAACACCCTCCACTTT; cdr3_aa: CASSPGQGPSNTLHF
j_call: TRBJ1-1; d_call: .; clone_size: .; v_call: TRBV6-4; cdr3_nt: TGTGCCAGCAGTGTAGTGGAGAACACTGAAGCTTTCTTT; cdr3_aa: CASSVVENTEAFF
j_call: TRBJ1-5; d_call: .; clone_size: .; v_call: TRBV10-3; cdr3_nt: TGTGCCATCAGTGAGTCGGTTAGAGGAGTCAATCAGCCCCAGCATTTT; cdr3_aa: CAISESVRGVNQPQHF
j_call: TRBJ2-7; d_call: .; clone_size: .; v_call: TRBV6-5; cdr3_nt: TGTGCCAGCAGCCTTAGTGAGGGGTTCCACGAGCAGTACTTC; cdr3_aa: CASSLSEGFHEQYF
j_call: TRBJ1-6; d_call: TRBD1; clone_size: .; v_call: TRBV30; cdr3_nt: TGTGCCTGGGCCCCAGAAATCCCCGCAGGGGGCTATTCACCCCTCCACTTT; cdr3_aa: CAWAPEIPAGGYSPLHF
j_call: TRBJ2-6; d_call: .; clone_size: .; v_call: TRBV5-1; cdr3_nt: TGCGCCAGCAGCTTGTTCCCTCCGGGGGTCCCCTCTGGGGCCAACGTCCTGACTTTC; cdr3_aa: CASSLFPPGVPSGANVLTF
j_call: TRBJ2-7; d_call: TRBD1; clone_size: .; v_call: TRBV5-4; cdr3_nt: TGTGCCAGCAGCTTGGACAGGGGCCACGAGCAGTACTTC; cdr3_aa: CASSLDRGHEQYF
j_call: TRBJ2-3; d_call: TRBD2; clone_size: .; v_call: TRBV13; cdr3_nt: TGTGCCAGCAGCCCTAGTCGGGGGGCAGATACGCAGTATTTT; cdr3_aa: CASSPSRGADTQYF
j_call: TRBJ1-1; d_call: TRBD1; clone_size: .; v_call: TRBV13; cdr3_nt: TGTGCCAGCAGCTTGAACAGGGGAGTAACTGAAGCTTTCTTT; cdr3_aa: CASSLNRGVTEAFF
j_call: TRBJ1-2; d_call: .; clone_size: .; v_call: TRBV13; cdr3_nt: TGTGCCAGCAGCTTAGGACCCGGGAGGTATGGCTACACCTTC; cdr3_aa: CASSLGPGRYGYTF
j_call: TRBJ2-1; d_call: .; clone_size: .; v_call: TRBV9; cdr3_nt: TGTGCCAGCAGCGTGGGGGGTTCCTACAATGAGCAGTTCTTC; cdr3_aa: CASSVGGSYNEQFF
j_call: TRBJ2-3; d_call: TRBD1; clone_size: .; v_call: TRBV14; cdr3_nt: TGTGCCAGCAGCCCCCACAGGGGAACAGATACGCAGTATTTT; cdr3_aa: CASSPHRGTDTQYF
j_call: TRBJ2-5; d_call: TRBD2; clone_size: .; v_call: TRBV10-3; cdr3_nt: TGTGCCATCAGTGAGACTAGCGGGCCCCAAGAGACCCAGTACTTC; cdr3_aa: CAISETSGPQETQYF
j_call: TRBJ2-2; d_call: .; clone_size: once; v_call: TRBV7-2; cdr3_nt: TGTGCCAGCAGCTTAGAAGGCCATACCGGGGAGCTGTTTTTT; cdr3_aa: CASSLEGHTGELFF
j_call: TRBJ1-1; d_call: .; clone_size: once; v_call: TRBV5-1; cdr3_nt: TGCGCCAGCAGCTCGCTAGGGCCCGGACAGCAGAACACTGAAGCTTTCTTT; cdr3_aa: CASSSLGPGQQNTEAFF